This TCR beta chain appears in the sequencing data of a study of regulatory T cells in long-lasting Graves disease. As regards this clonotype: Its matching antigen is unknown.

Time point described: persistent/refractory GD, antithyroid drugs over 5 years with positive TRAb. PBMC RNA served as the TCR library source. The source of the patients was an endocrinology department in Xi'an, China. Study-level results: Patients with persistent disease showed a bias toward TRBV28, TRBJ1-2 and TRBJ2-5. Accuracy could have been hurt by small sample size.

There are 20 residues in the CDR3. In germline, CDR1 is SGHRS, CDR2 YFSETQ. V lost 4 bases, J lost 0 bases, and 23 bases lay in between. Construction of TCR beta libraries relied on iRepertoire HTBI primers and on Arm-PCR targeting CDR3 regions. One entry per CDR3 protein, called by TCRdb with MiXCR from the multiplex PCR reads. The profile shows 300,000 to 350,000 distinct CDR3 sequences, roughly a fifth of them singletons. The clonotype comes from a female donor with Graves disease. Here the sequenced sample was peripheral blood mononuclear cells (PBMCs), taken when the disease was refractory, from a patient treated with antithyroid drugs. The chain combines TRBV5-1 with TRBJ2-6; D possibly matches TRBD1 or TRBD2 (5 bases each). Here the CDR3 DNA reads TGCGCCAGCAGCCCGACGCCGCGGGCAGGGAAACCCTCTGGGGCCAACGTCCTGACTTTC. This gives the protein CASSPTPRAGKPSGANVLTF.